The text below deals with one TCR beta chain. Its matching antigen is unknown. These data belong to a study of cytomegalovirus exposure and HLA in healthy donors. The PCR had 60 Vbeta and 13 Jbeta primers. Only in-frame clones appear in the TCRdb table, and some are missing; sequencing was by immunoSEQ multiplex PCR. The sample is made up of 25,000 to 35,000 clones, and the top ten hold 3.5% of it. Study-level points and caveats: The study carried out a later analysis of TCR beta sequences. It associated roughly 17,000 of them with specific HLA alleles at a false discovery rate of 0.05. In a later analysis, compared with equally common non-associated chains, HLA-associated beta chains were more expanded. Through in vitro validation, three CMV-associated chains were shown to be specific for CMV antigens.

The V segment lost 1 base and the J segment 4 bases; nucleotides outside the gene matches: 2. This CDR3 contains 15 residues. The germline gives CDR1 SGHRS, CDR2 YFSETQ. The clonotype was recovered from a man in his forties in good health and CMV-seronegative. The sequenced material came from PBMCs. The chain couples TRBV5-1 to TRBJ2-5, with 12 bases matching TRBD2. The CDR3, as DNA: TGCGCCAGCAGCTTGAGACTAGCGGGAGTAGAGACCCAGTACTTC. This translates into CASSLRLAGVETQYF.